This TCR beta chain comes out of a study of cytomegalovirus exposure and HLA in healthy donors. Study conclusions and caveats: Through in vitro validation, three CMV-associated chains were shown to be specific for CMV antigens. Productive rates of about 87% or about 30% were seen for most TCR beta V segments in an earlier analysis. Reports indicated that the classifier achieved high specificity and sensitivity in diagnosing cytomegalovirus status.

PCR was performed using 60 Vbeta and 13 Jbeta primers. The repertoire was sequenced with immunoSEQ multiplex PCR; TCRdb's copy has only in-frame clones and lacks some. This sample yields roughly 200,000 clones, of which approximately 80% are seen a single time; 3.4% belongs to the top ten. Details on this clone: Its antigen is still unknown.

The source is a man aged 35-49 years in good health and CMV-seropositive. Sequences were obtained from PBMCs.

This CDR3 reads CASSDWRTLGQGNTGELFF. The DNA for the CDR3 is TGTGCCAGCAGTGATTGGAGGACGTTGGGACAGGGTAACACCGGGGAGCTGTTTTTT. The chain couples TRBV6-1 to TRBJ2-2, with 9 bases matching TRBD1. The ends lost 3 bases at V and 2 bases at J; junction bases unmatched: 13. Looked up from germline, CDR1 is MNHNS and CDR2 is SASEGT. CDR3 length: 19 amino acids.